The sequence of this T cell receptor beta chain was determined in a study of T-cell reconstitution after alpha-beta-depleted transplantation in children. Points on this clonotype: Antigen specificity is unknown.

The library targeted TCRbeta and was prepared with unique molecular identifiers. TCRdb reprocessed the PCR reads with MiXCR, giving one entry per CDR3 protein. Seen here are 540,000 or so distinct CDR3 sequences, about 23% observed once, and the top ten hold less than 15%. Germline assignment: CDR1 MGHDK and CDR2 SYGVNS. The V segment lost 4 bases and the J segment 10 bases; nucleotides outside the gene matches: 9. CDR3 length equals 13 residues. Study results and limitations: Reportedly, alpha-beta T cells present about two months post-transplant originated from several hundred expanded clones of graft origin. T-cell counts and diversity at one year post-transplant came mainly from newly produced T cells.

The chain has TRBV25-1 and TRBJ1-2; 7 bases are a match to TRBD1. The source was PBMCs, mostly from graft donor cells, collected 360 days after TCRalphabeta/CD19-depleted stem cell transplant. This sequence was found in a boy under two years old who had a stem cell transplant for acute myeloid leukemia, so the T cells may come from the graft donor. The CDR3 sequence is CASSGGQRIPYTF. In DNA, the CDR3 is TGTGCCAGCAGTGGGGGACAGCGAATTCCCTACACCTTC.